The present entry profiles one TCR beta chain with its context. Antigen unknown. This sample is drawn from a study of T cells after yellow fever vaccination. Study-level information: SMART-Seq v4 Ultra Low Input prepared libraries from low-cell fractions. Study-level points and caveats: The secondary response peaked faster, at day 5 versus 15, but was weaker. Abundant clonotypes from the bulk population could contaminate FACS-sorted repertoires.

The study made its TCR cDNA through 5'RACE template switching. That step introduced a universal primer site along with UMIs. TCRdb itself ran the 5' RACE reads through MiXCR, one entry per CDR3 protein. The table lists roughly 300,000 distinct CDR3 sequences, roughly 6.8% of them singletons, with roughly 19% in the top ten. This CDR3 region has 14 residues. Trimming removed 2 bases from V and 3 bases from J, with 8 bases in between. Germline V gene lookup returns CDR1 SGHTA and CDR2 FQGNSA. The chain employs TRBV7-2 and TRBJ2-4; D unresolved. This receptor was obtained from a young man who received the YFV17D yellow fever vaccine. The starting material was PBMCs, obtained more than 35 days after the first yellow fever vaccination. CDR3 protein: CASSLIHLKNIQYF. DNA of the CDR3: TGTGCCAGCAGCTTAATACACCTCAAAAACATTCAGTACTTC.